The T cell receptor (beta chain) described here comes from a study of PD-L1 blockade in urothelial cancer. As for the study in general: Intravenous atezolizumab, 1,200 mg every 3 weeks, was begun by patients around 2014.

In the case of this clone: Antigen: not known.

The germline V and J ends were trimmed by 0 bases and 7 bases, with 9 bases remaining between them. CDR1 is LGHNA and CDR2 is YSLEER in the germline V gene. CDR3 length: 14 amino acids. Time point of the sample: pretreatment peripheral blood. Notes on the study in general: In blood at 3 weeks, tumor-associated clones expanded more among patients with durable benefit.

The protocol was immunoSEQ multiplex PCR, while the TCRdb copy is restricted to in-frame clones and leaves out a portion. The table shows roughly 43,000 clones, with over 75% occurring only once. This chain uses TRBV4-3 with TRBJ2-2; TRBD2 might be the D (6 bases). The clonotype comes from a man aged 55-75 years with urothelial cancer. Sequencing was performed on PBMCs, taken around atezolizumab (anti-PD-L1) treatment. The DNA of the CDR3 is TGCGCCAGCAGCCAAGAGGGCGGGGTCGGGGAGCTGTTTTTT. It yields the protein CASSQEGGVGELFF.